Here is one TCR beta chain with its context. Its antigen is not known. This record comes from a study of vaccination and CD4 T cells after COVID-19. Regarding the study as a whole: In convalescent patients, 304 of 307 vaccine-specific clones were spike mono-reactive.

TCRdb processed the PCR reads anew with MiXCR; each CDR3 protein has one entry. The sample lists around 37,000 distinct CDR3 sequences; more than 30% were seen once. The time point was: late sampling 161 to 241 days after vaccination in a few convalescent patients. The sequence came from a human donor who had recovered from COVID-19. The material sequenced was CD4+ T cells from blood, taken about 7 months after SARS-CoV-2 vaccination.

The CDR3 DNA reads TGTGCCACCAGCAGGGGACTAGCGGGAGCCTACGAGCAGTACTTC. Its translation is CATSRGLAGAYEQYF. The J gene is TRBJ2-7, the V gene TRBV15, with 14 bases identical to TRBD2. The trim removed 3 bases at V and 2 bases at J, leaving 0 bases unmatched. This CDR3 is built from 15 residues. Germline loops: CDR1 LNHNV, CDR2 YYDKDF (reference sequence). The full variable domain, in which reference TRBV15 and TRBJ2-7 provide the parts outside the CDR3, is DAMVIQNPRYQVTQFGKPVTLSCSQTLNHNVMYWYQQKSSQAPKLLFHYYDKDFNNEADTPDNFQSRRPNTSFCFLDIRSPGLGDTAMYLCATSRGLAGAYEQYFGPGTRLTVT.